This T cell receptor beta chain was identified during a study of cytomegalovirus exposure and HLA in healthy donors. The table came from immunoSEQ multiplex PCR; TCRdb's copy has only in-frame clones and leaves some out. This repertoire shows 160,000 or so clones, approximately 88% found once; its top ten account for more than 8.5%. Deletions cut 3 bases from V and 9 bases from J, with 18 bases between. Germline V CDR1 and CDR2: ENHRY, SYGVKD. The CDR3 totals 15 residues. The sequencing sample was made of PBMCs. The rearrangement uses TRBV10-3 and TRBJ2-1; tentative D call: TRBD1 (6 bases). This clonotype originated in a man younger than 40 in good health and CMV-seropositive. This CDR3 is CAISDTGSLSGEQFF. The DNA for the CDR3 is TGTGCCATCAGTGATACAGGGTCTTTGTCCGGTGAGCAGTTCTTC.